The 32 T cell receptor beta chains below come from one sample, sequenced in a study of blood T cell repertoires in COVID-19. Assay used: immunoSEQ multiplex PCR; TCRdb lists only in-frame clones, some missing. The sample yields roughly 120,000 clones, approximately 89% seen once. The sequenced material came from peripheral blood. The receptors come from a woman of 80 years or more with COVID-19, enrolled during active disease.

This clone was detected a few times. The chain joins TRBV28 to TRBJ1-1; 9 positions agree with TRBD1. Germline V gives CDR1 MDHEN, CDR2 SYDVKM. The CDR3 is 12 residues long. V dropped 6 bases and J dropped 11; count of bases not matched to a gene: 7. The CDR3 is CASRTQGALAFF. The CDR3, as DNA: TGTGCCAGCAGGACACAGGGGGCTCTGGCTTTCTTT. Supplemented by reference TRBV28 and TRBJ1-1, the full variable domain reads DVKVTQSSRYLVKRTGEKVFLECVQDMDHENMFWYRQDPGLGLRLIYFSYDVKMKEKGDIPEGYSVSREKKERFSLILESASTNQTSMYLCASRTQGALAFFGQGTRLTVV.

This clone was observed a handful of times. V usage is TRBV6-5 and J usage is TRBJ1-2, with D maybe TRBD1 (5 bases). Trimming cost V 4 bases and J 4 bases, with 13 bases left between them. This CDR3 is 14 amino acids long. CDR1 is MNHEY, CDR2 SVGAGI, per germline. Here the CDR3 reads CASSSPDTGYGYTF. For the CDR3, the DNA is TGTGCCAGCAGTTCCCCGGACACGGGCTATGGCTACACCTTC.

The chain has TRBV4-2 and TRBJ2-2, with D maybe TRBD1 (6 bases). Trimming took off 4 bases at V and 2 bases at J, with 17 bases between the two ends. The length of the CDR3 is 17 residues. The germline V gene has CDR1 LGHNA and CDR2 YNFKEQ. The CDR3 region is CASSLHAGQFNTGELFF. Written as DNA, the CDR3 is TGTGCCAGCAGCCTCCACGCAGGACAGTTTAACACCGGGGAGCTGTTTTTT.

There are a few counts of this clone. DNA of the CDR3: TGTGCCAGCAGCCAAGGACAGCTTTTGAATTCACCCCTCCACTTT. Translation gives CASSQGQLLNSPLHF. The chain recombines TRBV5-8 with TRBJ1-6, with D possibly being TRBD1 (6 bases). The CDR3 is 15 residues long. V gave up 4 bases and J gave up 7 bases, with 15 bases separating them. Looked up from germline, CDR1 is SGHTS and CDR2 is YDEGEE.

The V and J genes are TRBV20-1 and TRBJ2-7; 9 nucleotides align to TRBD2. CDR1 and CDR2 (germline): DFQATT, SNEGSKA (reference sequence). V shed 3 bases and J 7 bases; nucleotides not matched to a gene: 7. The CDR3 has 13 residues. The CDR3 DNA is TGCAGTGCTAGTAACCTAGCGGGGAGAGAGCAGTACTTC. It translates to CSASNLAGREQYF.

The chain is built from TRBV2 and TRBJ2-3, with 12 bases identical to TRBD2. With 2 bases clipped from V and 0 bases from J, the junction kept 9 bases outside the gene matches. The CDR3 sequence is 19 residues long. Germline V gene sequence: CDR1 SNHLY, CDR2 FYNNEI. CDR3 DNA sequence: TGTGCCAGCAGTGAATGGTTACTAGCGGGAGGTCCAAGCACAGATACGCAGTATTTT. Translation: CASSEWLLAGGPSTDTQYF.

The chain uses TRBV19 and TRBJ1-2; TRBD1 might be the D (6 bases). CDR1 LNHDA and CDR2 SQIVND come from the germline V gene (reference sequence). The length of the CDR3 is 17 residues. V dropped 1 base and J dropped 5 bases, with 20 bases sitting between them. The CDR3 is CASSIARQDRRFYGYTF. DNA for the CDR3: TGTGCCAGTAGTATAGCAAGACAGGACCGCAGATTTTATGGCTACACCTTC. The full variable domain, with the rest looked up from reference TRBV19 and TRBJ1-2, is DGGITQSPKYLFRKEGQNVTLSCEQNLNHDAMYWYRQDPGQGLRLIYYSQIVNDFQKGDIAEGYSVSREKKESFPLTVTSAQKNPTAFYLCASSIARQDRRFYGYTFGSGTRLTVV.

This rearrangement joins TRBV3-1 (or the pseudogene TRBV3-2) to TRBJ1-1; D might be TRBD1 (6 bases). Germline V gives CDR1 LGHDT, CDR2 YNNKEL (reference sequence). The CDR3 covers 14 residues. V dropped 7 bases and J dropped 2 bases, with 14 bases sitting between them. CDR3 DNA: TGTGCCAGCACCATGGACAGTGGAAACACTGAAGCTTTCTTT. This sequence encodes CASTMDSGNTEAFF.

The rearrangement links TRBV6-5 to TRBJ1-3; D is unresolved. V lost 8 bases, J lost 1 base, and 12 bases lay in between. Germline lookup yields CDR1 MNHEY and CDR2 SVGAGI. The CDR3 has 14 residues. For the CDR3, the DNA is TGTGCCAGCTTCACAGCGGGATCTGGAAACACCATATATTTT. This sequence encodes CASFTAGSGNTIYF.

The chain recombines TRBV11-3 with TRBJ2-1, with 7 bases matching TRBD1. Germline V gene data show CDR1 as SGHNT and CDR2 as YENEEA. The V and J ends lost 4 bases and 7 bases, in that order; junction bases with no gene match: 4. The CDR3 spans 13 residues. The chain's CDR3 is CASSSQGLNEQFF. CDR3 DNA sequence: TGTGCCAGCAGCTCACAGGGGTTGAATGAGCAGTTCTTC.

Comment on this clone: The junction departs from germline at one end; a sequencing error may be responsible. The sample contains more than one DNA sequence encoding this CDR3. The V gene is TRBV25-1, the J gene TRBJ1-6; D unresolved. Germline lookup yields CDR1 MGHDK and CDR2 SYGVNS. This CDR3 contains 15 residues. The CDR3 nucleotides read TGTGCCAGTAGTGAAATCACCGGGATAGGTTCACCCCTCCACTTT. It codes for CASSEITGIGSPLHF.

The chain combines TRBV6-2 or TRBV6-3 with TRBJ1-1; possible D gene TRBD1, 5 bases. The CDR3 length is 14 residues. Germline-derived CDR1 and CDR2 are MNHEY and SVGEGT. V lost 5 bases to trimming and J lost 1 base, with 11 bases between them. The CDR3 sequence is CASSATVKNTEAFF. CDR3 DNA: TGTGCCAGCAGTGCGACAGTCAAGAACACTGAAGCTTTCTTT.

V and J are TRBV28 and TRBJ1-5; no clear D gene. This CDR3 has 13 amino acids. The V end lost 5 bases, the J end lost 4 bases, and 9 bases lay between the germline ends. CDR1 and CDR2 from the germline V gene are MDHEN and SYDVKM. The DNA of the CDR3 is TGTGCCAGCAGTGGGCCGAATAATCAGCCCCAGCATTTT. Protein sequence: CASSGPNNQPQHF.

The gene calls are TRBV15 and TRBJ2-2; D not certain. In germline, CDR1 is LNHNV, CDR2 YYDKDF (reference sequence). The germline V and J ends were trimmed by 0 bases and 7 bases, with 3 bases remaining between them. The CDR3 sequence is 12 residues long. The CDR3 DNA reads TGTGCCACCAGCAGAGATCGCGGGGAGCTGTTTTTT. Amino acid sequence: CATSRDRGELFF.

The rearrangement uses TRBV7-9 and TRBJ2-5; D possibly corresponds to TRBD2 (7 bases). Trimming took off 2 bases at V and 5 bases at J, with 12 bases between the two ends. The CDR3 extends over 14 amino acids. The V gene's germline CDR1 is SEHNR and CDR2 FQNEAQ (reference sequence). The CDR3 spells CASSLSGGRETQYF. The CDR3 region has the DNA TGTGCCAGCAGCTTATCGGGGGGCCGGGAGACCCAGTACTTC. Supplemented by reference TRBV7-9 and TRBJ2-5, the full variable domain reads DTGVSQNPRHKITKRGQNVTFRCDPISEHNRLYWYRQTLGQGPEFLTYFQNEAQLEKSRLLSDRFSAERPKGSFSTLEIQRTEQGDSAMYLCASSLSGGRETQYFGPGTRLLVL.

DNA of the CDR3: TGTGCCAGCAGTCCCCATAGGATGGGCGTCACTGAAGCTTTCTTT. Protein sequence: CASSPHRMGVTEAFF. V is TRBV27 and J is TRBJ1-1; D not resolved. CDR3 length: 15 residues. Germline V gene lookup returns CDR1 MNHEY and CDR2 SMNVEV (reference sequence). The V gene lost 5 bases and the J gene lost 4 bases, with 17 bases spanning the gap.

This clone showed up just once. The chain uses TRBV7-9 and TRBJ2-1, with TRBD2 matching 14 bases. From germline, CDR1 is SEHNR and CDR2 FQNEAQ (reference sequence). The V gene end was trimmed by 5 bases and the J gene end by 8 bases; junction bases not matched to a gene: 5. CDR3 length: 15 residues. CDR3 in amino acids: CASSRGLAGGHEQFF. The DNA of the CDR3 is TGTGCCAGCAGCCGTGGACTAGCGGGAGGCCATGAGCAGTTCTTC.

The CDR3 sequence: CASSPLAGETQYF. The CDR3 DNA follows: TGTGCCAGCAGCCCCCTAGCGGGAGAGACCCAGTACTTC. The chain combines TRBV9 with TRBJ2-5; 8 bases align to TRBD2. CDR3 size: 13 residues. The V segment lost 4 bases and the J segment 4 bases; nucleotides outside the gene matches: 3. The germline CDR1 and CDR2 sequences are SGDLS and YYNGEE.

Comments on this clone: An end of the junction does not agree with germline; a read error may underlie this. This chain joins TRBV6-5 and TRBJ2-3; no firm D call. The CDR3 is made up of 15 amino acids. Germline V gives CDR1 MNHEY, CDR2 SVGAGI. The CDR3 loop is CASSDSEAATDTQYF. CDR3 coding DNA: TGTGCCAGCAGTGACTCCGAGGCTGCTACAGATACGCAGTATTTT.

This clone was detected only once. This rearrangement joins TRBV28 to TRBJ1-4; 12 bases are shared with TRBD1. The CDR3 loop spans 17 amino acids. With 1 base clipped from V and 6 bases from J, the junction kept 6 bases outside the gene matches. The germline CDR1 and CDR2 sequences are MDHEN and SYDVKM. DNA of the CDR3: TGTGCCAGCAGTTTATCCGGGACAGGGGGCCGGGATGAAAAACTGTTTTTT. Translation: CASSLSGTGGRDEKLFF.

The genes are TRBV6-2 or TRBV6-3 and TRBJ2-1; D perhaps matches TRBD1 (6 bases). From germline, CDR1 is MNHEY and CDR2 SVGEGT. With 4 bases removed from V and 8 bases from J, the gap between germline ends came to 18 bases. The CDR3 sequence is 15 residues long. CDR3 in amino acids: CASSSGTRSVDEQFF. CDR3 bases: TGTGCCAGCAGTTCCGGGACAAGGAGTGTCGATGAGCAGTTCTTC.

The CDR3 loop reads CASGLVIGGTGELFF. As DNA, the CDR3 is TGTGCTAGTGGTTTGGTAATTGGGGGGACCGGGGAGCTGTTTTTT. The J gene is TRBJ2-2, the V gene TRBV12-5, with a weak D call TRBD2 (6 bases). The CDR3 totals 15 residues. The ends were cut back, 0 bases at V and 5 bases at J, with 10 bases in the middle. Germline V lookup: CDR1 LGHNT, CDR2 FRNRAP. Variable domain in full (rest from reference TRBV12-5 and TRBJ2-2): DARVTQTPRHKVTEMGQEVTMRCQPILGHNTVFWYRQTMMQGLELLAYFRNRAPLDDSGMPKDRFSAEMPDATLATLKIQPSEPRDSAVYFCASGLVIGGTGELFFGEGSRLTVL.

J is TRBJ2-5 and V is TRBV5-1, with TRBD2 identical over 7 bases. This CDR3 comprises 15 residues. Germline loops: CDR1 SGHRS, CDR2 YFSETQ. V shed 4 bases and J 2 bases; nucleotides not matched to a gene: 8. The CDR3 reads CASSLGEGRQETQYF. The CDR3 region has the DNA TGCGCCAGCAGCCTGGGGGAGGGTCGGCAAGAGACCCAGTACTTC.

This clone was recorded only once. CDR3 nucleotides: TGTGCCACCAGCAGAGATCCAGGCAGCCAAGAGACCCAGTACTTC. It codes for CATSRDPGSQETQYF. This sequence joins TRBV15 and TRBJ2-5; D not resolved. The CDR3 runs to 15 residues. Per the germline V gene, CDR1 is LNHNV and CDR2 is YYDKDF (reference sequence). Trimming stripped 0 bases from V and 1 base from J, with 9 bases between.

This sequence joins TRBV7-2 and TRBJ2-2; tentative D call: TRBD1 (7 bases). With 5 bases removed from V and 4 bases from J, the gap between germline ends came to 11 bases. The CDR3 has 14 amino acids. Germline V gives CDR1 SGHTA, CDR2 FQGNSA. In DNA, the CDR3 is TGTGCCAGCAGCGTGCAGGGGGGCACCGGGGAGCTGTTTTTT. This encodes CASSVQGGTGELFF.

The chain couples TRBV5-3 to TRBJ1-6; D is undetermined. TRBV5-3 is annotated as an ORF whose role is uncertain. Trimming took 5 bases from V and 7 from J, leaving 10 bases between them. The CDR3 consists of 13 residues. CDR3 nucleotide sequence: TGTGCCAGAAGGTTTCCGGGAAATTCACCCCTCCACTTT. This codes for CARRFPGNSPLHF.

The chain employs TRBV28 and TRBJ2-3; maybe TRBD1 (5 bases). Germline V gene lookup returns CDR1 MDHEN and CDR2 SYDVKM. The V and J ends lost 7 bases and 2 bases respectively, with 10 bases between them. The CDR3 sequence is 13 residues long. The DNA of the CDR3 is TGTGCCAGCATCGCCAGGGTCACAGATACGCAGTATTTT. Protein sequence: CASIARVTDTQYF.

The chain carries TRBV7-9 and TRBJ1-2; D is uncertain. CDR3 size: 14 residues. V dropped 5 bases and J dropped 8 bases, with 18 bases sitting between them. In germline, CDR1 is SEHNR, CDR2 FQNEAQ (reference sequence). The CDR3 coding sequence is TGTGCCAGCAGCCAGGAGGGCTCCCTCAGGGGCTACACCTTC. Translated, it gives CASSQEGSLRGYTF.

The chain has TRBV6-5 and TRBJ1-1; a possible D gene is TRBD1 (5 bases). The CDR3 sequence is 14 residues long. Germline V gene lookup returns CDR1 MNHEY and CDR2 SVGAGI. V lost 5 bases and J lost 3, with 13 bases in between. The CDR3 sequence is CASSKGGEYTEAFF. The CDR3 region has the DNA TGTGCCAGCAGTAAGGGAGGGGAGTACACTGAAGCTTTCTTT.

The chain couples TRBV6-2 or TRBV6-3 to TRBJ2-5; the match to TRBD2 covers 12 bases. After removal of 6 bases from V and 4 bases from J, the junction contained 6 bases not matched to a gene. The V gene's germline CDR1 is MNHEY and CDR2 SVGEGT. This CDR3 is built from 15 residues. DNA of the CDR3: TGTGCCAGCAGCATACTAGCGGGAGGAGGAGAGACCCAGTACTTC. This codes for CASSILAGGGETQYF.

CDR3 loop: CASSEPGRRGYTF. CDR3 nucleotides: TGTGCCAGCAGTGAACCAGGGCGGCGGGGCTACACCTTC. The chain has TRBV2 and TRBJ1-2; weak D call: TRBD1 (5 bases). Germline CDR1 is SNHLY and CDR2 is FYNNEI. Trimming left V 2 bases short and J 8 bases short, with 12 bases between. This CDR3 is 13 amino acids long.

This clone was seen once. The CDR3 sequence: CASSLRGETQYF. In DNA form, the CDR3 reads TGTGCCAGCAGTTTAAGAGGGGAGACCCAGTACTTC. The genes are TRBV12-3 or TRBV12-4 and TRBJ2-5; D is possibly TRBD2 (5 bases). The CDR3 has 12 residues. Deletions cut 2 bases from V and 5 bases from J, with 6 bases between.